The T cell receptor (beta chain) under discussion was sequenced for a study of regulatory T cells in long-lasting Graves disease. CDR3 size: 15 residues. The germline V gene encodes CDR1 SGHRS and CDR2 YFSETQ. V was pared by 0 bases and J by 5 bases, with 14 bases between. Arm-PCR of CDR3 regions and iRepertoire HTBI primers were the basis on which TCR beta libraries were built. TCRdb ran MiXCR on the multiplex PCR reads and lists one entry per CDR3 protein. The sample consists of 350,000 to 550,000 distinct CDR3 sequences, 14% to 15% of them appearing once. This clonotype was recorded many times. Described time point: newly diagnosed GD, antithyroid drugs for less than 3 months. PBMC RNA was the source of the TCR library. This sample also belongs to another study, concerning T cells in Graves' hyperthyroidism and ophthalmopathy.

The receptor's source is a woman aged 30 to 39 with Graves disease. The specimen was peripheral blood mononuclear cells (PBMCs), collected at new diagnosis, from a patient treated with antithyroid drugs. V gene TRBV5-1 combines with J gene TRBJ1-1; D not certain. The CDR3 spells CASSLDARTHTEAFF. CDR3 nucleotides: TGCGCCAGCAGCTTGGACGCGCGTACTCATACTGAAGCTTTCTTT.